These 23 T cell receptor beta chains originate from one sample sequenced in a study of PD-1 blockade in classical Hodgkin lymphoma. All the patients suffered relapse after autologous stem cell transplantation, and brentuximab vedotin exposure differed. Here immunoSEQ multiplex PCR was the method, and the copy in TCRdb shows in-frame clones only, minus some. The sample has tens of thousands of clones, about 91% seen once. Specimen: peripheral blood mononuclear cells (PBMCs), collected before the second cycle of nivolumab. These receptors were obtained from a human donor with classical Hodgkin lymphoma.

The V and J genes are TRBV27 and TRBJ2-5, with D unresolved. Germline values: CDR1 MNHEY, CDR2 SMNVEV (reference sequence). CDR3 length equals 14 residues. The V end lost 8 bases, the J end lost 5 bases, and 18 bases lay between the germline ends. CDR3 sequence: CASVCNRVSETQYF. DNA of the CDR3: TGTGCCAGCGTGTGCAATAGGGTTTCGGAGACCCAGTACTTC.

CDR3 sequence: CASSITPGTLYEQYF. CDR3 DNA sequence: TGTGCCAGCAGCATTACTCCCGGGACCCTCTACGAGCAGTACTTC. V gene TRBV2 combines with J gene TRBJ2-7, with D possibly called TRBD1 or TRBD2 (5 bases each). The germline CDR1 and CDR2 sequences are SNHLY and FYNNEI. V was pared by 6 bases and J by 3 bases, with 18 bases between. This CDR3 spans 15 amino acids.

This clone turned up a few times. The CDR3 loop is CASRTASNQPQHF. DNA of the CDR3: TGTGCCAGCAGGACGGCTTCCAATCAGCCCCAGCATTTT. This chain joins TRBV6-1 and TRBJ1-5; D not certain. The V gene lost 6 bases and the J gene lost 3 bases, with 9 bases spanning the gap. The CDR3 has 13 residues. From germline, CDR1 is MNHNS and CDR2 SASEGT.

V gene TRBV7-8 combines with J gene TRBJ1-2, with D hard to call. Germline-derived CDR1 and CDR2 are SGHVS and FQNEAQ. V lost 7 bases and J lost 5, with 23 bases in between. CDR3 length equals 16 residues. CDR3 coding DNA: TGTGCCAGCAACCCTTTACGGGTGGGAGTCGGTTATGGCTACACCTTC. This codes for CASNPLRVGVGYGYTF.

The rearrangement joins TRBV28 to TRBJ2-7, with 13 bases identical to TRBD2. Germline-derived CDR1 and CDR2 are MDHEN and SYDVKM. Unmatched junction bases numbered 6, after V lost 5 bases and J lost 5 bases. There are 15 residues in the CDR3. The CDR3 region has the DNA TGTGCCAGCAGTCCGGGACTAGCGGGACGTAACGAGCAGTACTTC. Residues: CASSPGLAGRNEQYF. Complete variable domain (other parts from reference TRBV28 and TRBJ2-7): DVKVTQSSRYLVKRTGEKVFLECVQDMDHENMFWYRQDPGLGLRLIYFSYDVKMKEKGDIPEGYSVSREKKERFSLILESASTNQTSMYLCASSPGLAGRNEQYFGPGTRLTVT.

The chain has TRBV27 and TRBJ2-7; 12 bases align to TRBD2. V was clipped by 6 bases and J by 5 bases; unmatched bases: 14. This CDR3 is 17 amino acids long. The germline gives CDR1 MNHEY, CDR2 SMNVEV (reference sequence). The CDR3 bases are TGTGCCAGCAGCCCAACTTTCCTAGCGGGAGGGCGGAACGAGCAGTACTTC. It specifies CASSPTFLAGGRNEQYF.

V gene TRBV6-5 combines with J gene TRBJ2-7; 11 bases agree with TRBD2. V lost 6 bases, J lost 0 bases, and 4 bases stayed unmatched. From germline, CDR1 is MNHEY and CDR2 SVGAGI. The CDR3 length is 15 residues. The CDR3: CASSRLAGNSYEQYF. Here the CDR3 DNA reads TGTGCCAGCAGCCGACTAGCGGGGAACTCCTACGAGCAGTACTTC.

The chain combines TRBV19 with TRBJ2-6; D uncertain. Germline V gives CDR1 LNHDA, CDR2 SQIVND (reference sequence). The CDR3 has 14 amino acids. V lost 2 bases, J lost 5 bases, and 7 bases lay in between. The CDR3 region is CASSIPGRANVLTF. The CDR3 DNA reads TGTGCCAGTAGTATACCGGGCCGGGCCAACGTCCTGACTTTC.

V is TRBV28 and J is TRBJ2-7, with 8 bases fitting TRBD2. CDR3 length equals 15 residues. Unmatched junction bases numbered 13, after V lost 6 bases and J lost 6 bases. Per germline, CDR1 MDHEN and CDR2 SYDVKM. In DNA, the CDR3 is TGTGCCAGCAGCTCGGCGGGAGGAAGCGCGTCCGAGCAGTACTTC. This translates into CASSSAGGSASEQYF.

This sequence joins TRBV9 and TRBJ2-3; 11 bases align to TRBD2. Trimming at V came to 0 bases and at J to 1 base, leaving 7 bases not matched to a gene. Germline lookup yields CDR1 SGDLS and CDR2 YYNGEE. The CDR3 contains 18 residues. Here the CDR3 reads CASSVDLAGGRGTDTQYF. As DNA, the CDR3 is TGTGCCAGCAGCGTAGATCTAGCGGGGGGCCGAGGCACAGATACGCAGTATTTT.

V and J are TRBV15 and TRBJ1-6; D might be TRBD1 (6 bases). V was clipped by 1 base and J by 12 bases, with 10 bases between them. Germline CDR1 and CDR2: LNHNV and YYDKDF (reference sequence). CDR3 length: 13 amino acids. The CDR3 here is CATSRGQEQPLHF. CDR3 in DNA: TGTGCCACCAGCAGAGGACAGGAACAACCCCTCCACTTT.

The rearrangement joins TRBV4-1 to TRBJ2-2, with D perhaps matching TRBD1 (6 bases). The CDR3 has 16 amino acids. Germline V gives CDR1 MGHRA, CDR2 YSYEKL. V was clipped by 2 bases and J by 5 bases, with 15 bases between them. The CDR3 loop reads CASSQQGLTGTGELFF. The CDR3 DNA is TGCGCCAGCAGCCAACAAGGGCTAACAGGGACCGGGGAGCTGTTTTTT.

This chain connects TRBV27 to TRBJ2-1, with D possibly being TRBD2 (6 bases). V lost 6 bases to trimming and J lost 11 bases, with 11 bases between them. The germline gives CDR1 MNHEY, CDR2 SMNVEV (reference sequence). There are 11 residues in the CDR3. Here the CDR3 DNA reads TGTGCCAGCAGCATCGGGACTCAGCAGTTCTTC. It is translated as CASSIGTQQFF.

This chain links TRBV4-2 with TRBJ2-7; D unresolved. Trimming cost V 1 base and J 3 bases, with 10 bases left between them. Germline CDR1 and CDR2: LGHNA and YNFKEQ. The CDR3 contains 14 residues. The CDR3, as DNA: TGTGCCAGCAGCCAAGGCCTCTACTTCTACGAGCAGTACTTC. Its protein is CASSQGLYFYEQYF.

The chain carries TRBV19 and TRBJ2-5; D gene uncertain. V gave up 1 base and J gave up 5 bases, with 14 bases separating them. The germline gives CDR1 LNHDA, CDR2 SQIVND (reference sequence). The CDR3 contains 15 residues. This CDR3 reads CASSIGTPRSETQYF. CDR3 bases: TGTGCCAGTAGTATAGGGACCCCTCGCTCTGAGACCCAGTACTTC. The full variable domain, with the rest looked up from reference TRBV19 and TRBJ2-5, is DGGITQSPKYLFRKEGQNVTLSCEQNLNHDAMYWYRQDPGQGLRLIYYSQIVNDFQKGDIAEGYSVSREKKESFPLTVTSAQKNPTAFYLCASSIGTPRSETQYFGPGTRLLVL.

The V gene is TRBV27, the J gene TRBJ2-1; weak D call: TRBD2 (5 bases). Between the trimmed V and J ends, which lost 6 bases and 4 bases, there was a span of 10 bases. The CDR3 has 13 residues. Germline CDR1 MNHEY, CDR2 SMNVEV (reference sequence). The CDR3 nucleotides are TGTGCCAGCAGAGGAGGTGATTACAATGAGCAGTTCTTC. Translating gives CASRGGDYNEQFF.

V gene TRBV11-2 combines with J gene TRBJ1-3; D is unresolved. CDR3 length equals 12 residues. Germline-derived CDR1 and CDR2 are SGHAT and FQNNGV. V was shortened by 2 bases and J by 3 bases, with 2 bases between the two germline ends. Written as DNA, the CDR3 is TGTGCCAGCAGCTTAAGTGGAAACACCATATATTTT. Translating it yields CASSLSGNTIYF. The full variable domain, in which reference TRBV11-2 and TRBJ1-3 provide the parts outside the CDR3, is EAGVAQSPRYKIIEKRQSVAFWCNPISGHATLYWYQQILGQGPKLLIQFQNNGVVDDSQLPKDRFSAERLKGVDSTLKIQPAKLEDSAVYLCASSLSGNTIYFGEGSWLTVV.

The rearrangement uses TRBV10-3 and TRBJ1-1; D is ambiguous. Germline-derived CDR1 and CDR2 are ENHRY and SYGVKD. V lost 4 bases and J 0 bases, leaving 6 bases between the germline ends. CDR3 length: 13 amino acids. DNA of the CDR3: TGTGCCATCAGTGGGACGGTGAACACTGAAGCTTTCTTT. Its protein is CAISGTVNTEAFF.

The V call is TRBV4-2, the J call TRBJ2-7; 8 bases line up with TRBD2. Trimming took 0 bases from V and 7 from J; bases not matched to a gene: 17. CDR3 length: 18 amino acids. CDR1 LGHNA and CDR2 YNFKEQ come from the germline V gene. In DNA form, the CDR3 reads TGTGCCAGCAGCCAAGAGTTCGCTGCGGGAGGCTCCTTTTGGGAGCAGTACTTC. Its translation is CASSQEFAAGGSFWEQYF.

The sample holds one count of this clone. CDR3 sequence: CASSPGMNTEAFF. The DNA of the CDR3 is TGTGCCAGCAGCCCGGGGATGAACACTGAAGCTTTCTTT. The chain joins TRBV2 to TRBJ1-1, with unresolved D. In germline, CDR1 is SNHLY, CDR2 FYNNEI. Trimming removed 6 bases from V and 0 bases from J, with 8 bases in between. CDR3 length: 13 amino acids.

Concerning this clone itself: The DNA is omitted, as the CDR3 cannot be located on it reliably, and the CDR3 follows TCRdb's listing. This chain links TRBV4-2 with TRBJ2-7; TRBD2 reflects the table's D call only, with no check against the DNA. The CDR3 is 13 amino acids in total, end residues counted. CDR1 and CDR2 from the germline V gene are LGHNA and YNFKEQ. The CDR3 sequence is CASSQDLEREQYF.

This clone was detected a few times. The V gene is TRBV9, the J gene TRBJ1-1; no clear D gene. Germline loops: CDR1 SGDLS, CDR2 YYNGEE. CDR3 size: 14 residues. V lost 0 bases to trimming and J lost 4 bases, with 10 bases between them. DNA for the CDR3: TGTGCCAGCAGCGTAGGGGATAGAGCCACTGAAGCTTTCTTT. It translates to CASSVGDRATEAFF.

The rearrangement joins TRBV7-3 to TRBJ2-1; TRBD2 agrees at 11 bases. Germline-derived CDR1 and CDR2 are SGHTA and FQGTGA. This CDR3 contains 15 residues. V was clipped by 3 bases and J by 6 bases; unmatched bases: 4. CDR3 region: CASSFGLAGLNEQFF. CDR3 coding DNA: TGTGCCAGCAGCTTTGGACTAGCGGGCCTCAATGAGCAGTTCTTC.